This T cell receptor beta chain was profiled in a study of T cells in Graves' hyperthyroidism and ophthalmopathy. General study points: Also found in blood were most expanded thyroid clonotypes above 0.001.

What was amplified from RNA transcripts were TCR beta CDR3 regions. First-round RT-PCR of the TCR CDR3 relied on the HTBI primer set. TCRdb re-derived calls from the multiplex PCR reads in MiXCR, one entry per CDR3 protein. The table includes 650,000 to 700,000 distinct CDR3 sequences, around 15% detected once. Exclusion of a patient resulted from uncontrolled infection, other autoimmune disease, pregnancy or lactation. About this clonotype: Its antigen remains unidentified.

The V and J ends lost 4 bases and 7 bases, in that order; junction bases with no gene match: 18. The CDR3 is 18 amino acids. Looked up from germline, CDR1 is LGHDT and CDR2 is YNNKEL (reference sequence). Source material: blood. The V call is TRBV3-1, the J call TRBJ1-2; 10 bases map to TRBD1. This receptor was obtained from a man in his fifties or sixties with Graves' hyperthyroidism. The CDR3 DNA reads TGTGCCAGCAGCCCCAGCCAGGGACAGGGGCTCGACAGGAGTGGCTACACCTTC. Translation: CASSPSQGQGLDRSGYTF.